This section outlines one T cell receptor (beta chain) sequence together with its context. The antigen is not known. These data are taken from a study of T cell responses to AZD1222 COVID-19 vaccine. V lost 0 bases, J lost 4 bases, and 13 bases lay in between. CDR3 length equals 15 residues. Germline-derived CDR1 and CDR2 are SGHRS and YFSETQ. Assay: immunoSEQ multiplex PCR; the TCRdb copy retains only in-frame clones and omits some. Altogether some 180,000 clones are present, 85% to 95% being singletons, with the ten largest covering roughly 1.7%. Study observations and caveats: Only a handful of individuals given AZD1222 were seropositive at baseline. Nearly half of spike-specific TCRs reportedly target variant regions that are unmutated in the B.1.351 and B.1.1.7 variants.

The sequencing used peripheral blood, collected 28 days after the second AZD1222 dose. The TCR comes from an adult who received the AZD1222 COVID-19 vaccine. The genes are TRBV5-1 and TRBJ1-1, with D possibly TRBD1 on 5 matching bases. The CDR3 here is CASSLGLGEGTEAFF. The CDR3 DNA sequence: TGCGCCAGCAGCTTGGGCCTAGGGGAAGGCACTGAAGCTTTCTTT.